These T cell receptor beta chains were read from a single sample in a study of response to subunit inactivated influenza vaccine. From the RT-PCR reads, TCRdb called clonotypes with MiXCR, one entry per CDR3 protein. The data show hundreds of thousands of distinct CDR3 sequences, roughly 13% seen once. Material: PBMCs from blood, obtained about 40 days after vaccination. The origin of the receptors is a man aged 45-60 years who received an inactivated influenza vaccine. CDR3s include the opening cysteine and the closing phenylalanine or tryptophan. The order of the fields is D gene, J gene, CDR3 length, clone size, V gene, CDR3 protein, CDR3 DNA. The D gene is left open where the match is weak. Expanded clones are given a class, and other clones once, few, many or no size at all.

d_gene: .
j_gene: TRBJ2-5
len: 14
abundance: .
v_gene: TRBV6-1
CDR3aa: CASRQSGLQETQYF
CDR3nt: TGTGCCAGCAGACAAAGCGGTCTCCAAGAGACCCAGTACTTC

d_gene: TRBD1
j_gene: TRBJ2-1
len: 16
abundance: .
v_gene: TRBV27
CDR3aa: CASSLNGQGAENEQFF
CDR3nt: TGTGCCAGCAGTTTAAATGGACAGGGGGCGGAGAATGAGCAGTTCTTC

d_gene: .
j_gene: TRBJ2-3
len: 15
abundance: few
v_gene: TRBV24-1
CDR3aa: CATSAGTLELDTQYF
CDR3nt: TGTGCCACCAGTGCCGGGACTTTAGAGTTGGATACGCAGTATTTT

d_gene: TRBD2
j_gene: TRBJ2-1
len: 15
abundance: .
v_gene: TRBV27
CDR3aa: CASSLYMGASGWQFF
CDR3nt: TGTGCCAGCAGTTTATATATGGGGGCTAGCGGGTGGCAGTTCTTC

d_gene: TRBD1
j_gene: TRBJ1-6
len: 16
abundance: few
v_gene: TRBV10-3
CDR3aa: CAISDRDRRGNSPLHF
CDR3nt: TGTGCCATCAGCGATCGGGACAGGAGGGGTAATTCACCCCTCCACTTT

d_gene: TRBD2
j_gene: TRBJ2-1
len: 14
abundance: .
v_gene: TRBV10-3
CDR3aa: CAIREWRLAGQQFF
CDR3nt: TGTGCCATCAGGGAGTGGCGACTAGCGGGGCAGCAGTTCTTC

d_gene: .
j_gene: TRBJ2-7
len: 13
abundance: .
v_gene: TRBV10-3
CDR3aa: CAISGQNGYEQYF
CDR3nt: TGTGCCATCAGTGGACAGAACGGATACGAGCAGTACTTC

d_gene: .
j_gene: TRBJ1-5
len: 12
abundance: few
v_gene: TRBV7-2
CDR3aa: CASADPNQPQHF
CDR3nt: TGTGCCAGCGCTGACCCCAATCAGCCCCAGCATTTT

d_gene: .
j_gene: TRBJ1-6
len: 16
abundance: .
v_gene: TRBV6-1
CDR3aa: CASKLGAYLETSPLYF
CDR3nt: TGTGCCAGCAAATTAGGGGCCTACTTAGAAACTTCACCCCTCTACTTT

d_gene: .
j_gene: TRBJ2-2
len: 14
abundance: .
v_gene: TRBV10-3
CDR3aa: CAIRGDVGAGELFF
CDR3nt: TGTGCCATCAGGGGCGACGTGGGTGCCGGGGAGCTGTTTTTT

d_gene: TRBD2
j_gene: TRBJ2-3
len: 15
abundance: few
v_gene: TRBV6-2/TRBV6-3
CDR3aa: CASSPTSGTPDTQYF
CDR3nt: TGTGCCAGCAGTCCGACTAGCGGGACCCCAGATACGCAGTATTTT

d_gene: .
j_gene: TRBJ2-1
len: 17
abundance: many
v_gene: TRBV4-2
CDR3aa: CASSQAWIQGQGNEQFF
CDR3nt: TGTGCCAGCAGCCAAGCTTGGATACAGGGTCAGGGCAATGAGCAGTTCTTC

d_gene: .
j_gene: TRBJ2-4
len: 14
abundance: .
v_gene: TRBV6-2/TRBV6-3
CDR3aa: CASTEDGTKNIQYF
CDR3nt: TGTGCCAGCACCGAGGACGGGACAAAAAACATTCAGTACTTC

d_gene: .
j_gene: TRBJ2-7
len: 14
abundance: few
v_gene: TRBV5-1
CDR3aa: CASSLGQGSREQYF
CDR3nt: TGCGCCAGCAGCTTGGGGCAGGGGAGTCGGGAGCAGTACTTC

d_gene: TRBD1
j_gene: TRBJ2-3
len: 17
abundance: .
v_gene: TRBV6-5
CDR3aa: CASSYSAPDRGEDTQYF
CDR3nt: TGTGCCAGCAGTTACTCGGCCCCGGACAGGGGGGAAGATACGCAGTATTTT

d_gene: TRBD1
j_gene: TRBJ1-2
len: 16
abundance: .
v_gene: TRBV12-3/TRBV12-4
CDR3aa: CASSLIGQGAGFGYTF
CDR3nt: TGTGCCAGCAGTTTAATAGGGCAGGGGGCGGGATTTGGCTACACCTTC

d_gene: .
j_gene: TRBJ1-1
len: 16
abundance: .
v_gene: TRBV29-1
CDR3aa: CSVFPPSGSLNTEAFF
CDR3nt: TGCAGCGTTTTCCCCCCCTCGGGGTCTCTTAACACTGAAGCTTTCTTT

d_gene: .
j_gene: TRBJ2-7
len: 13
abundance: .
v_gene: TRBV5-4
CDR3aa: CASSYEISYEQYF
CDR3nt: TGTGCCAGCAGCTATGAGATATCCTACGAGCAGTACTTC

d_gene: TRBD1
j_gene: TRBJ2-7
len: 16
abundance: many
v_gene: TRBV7-2
CDR3aa: CASSLAGTGATGEQYF
CDR3nt: TGTGCCAGCAGCTTAGCAGGGACAGGGGCAACCGGCGAGCAGTACTTC

d_gene: TRBD2
j_gene: TRBJ2-1
len: 17
abundance: few
v_gene: TRBV4-2
CDR3aa: CASSRFNGGGRGDEQFF
CDR3nt: TGTGCCAGCAGCCGATTCAACGGGGGGGGCCGGGGAGATGAGCAGTTCTTC

d_gene: .
j_gene: TRBJ2-7
len: 11
abundance: .
v_gene: TRBV15
CDR3aa: CATSRQREQYF
CDR3nt: TGTGCCACCAGCAGACAGCGGGAGCAGTACTTC

d_gene: TRBD2
j_gene: TRBJ2-7
len: 16
abundance: .
v_gene: TRBV7-8
CDR3aa: CASSLGMGLAEYEQYF
CDR3nt: TGTGCCAGCAGCTTAGGCATGGGACTAGCGGAGTACGAGCAGTACTTC

d_gene: .
j_gene: TRBJ2-3
len: 15
abundance: .
v_gene: TRBV20-1
CDR3aa: CSASGGGDHPDTQFF
CDR3nt: TGCAGTGCTAGTGGAGGAGGGGATCATCCAGATACGCAGTTTTTT

d_gene: TRBD2
j_gene: TRBJ2-1
len: 15
abundance: many
v_gene: TRBV12-3/TRBV12-4
CDR3aa: CASSIAGGLRNEQFF
CDR3nt: TGTGCCAGCAGTATAGCGGGGGGGTTAAGAAATGAGCAGTTCTTC

d_gene: TRBD1
j_gene: TRBJ1-2
len: 14
abundance: few
v_gene: TRBV10-3
CDR3aa: CAIKGTGGFYGYTF
CDR3nt: TGTGCCATCAAAGGGACAGGGGGATTCTATGGCTACACCTTC

d_gene: .
j_gene: TRBJ2-1
len: 18
abundance: .
v_gene: TRBV11-1
CDR3aa: CASSLAALTARKHNEQFF
CDR3nt: TGTGCCAGCAGCTTAGCTGCGTTGACGGCCCGAAAACACAATGAGCAGTTCTTC

d_gene: .
j_gene: TRBJ2-4
len: 19
abundance: .
v_gene: TRBV6-2/TRBV6-3
CDR3aa: CASSYSIQANRADKNIQYF
CDR3nt: TGTGCCAGCAGTTACTCCATACAAGCCAACAGGGCCGACAAAAACATTCAGTACTTC

d_gene: .
j_gene: TRBJ2-7
len: 15
abundance: .
v_gene: TRBV7-9
CDR3aa: CASSSFRRRPGEQYF
CDR3nt: TGTGCCAGCAGCTCTTTCCGGCGCCGTCCGGGCGAGCAGTACTTC

d_gene: .
j_gene: TRBJ2-7
len: 14
abundance: .
v_gene: TRBV4-2
CDR3aa: CASSQRMAGYEQYF
CDR3nt: TGTGCCAGCAGCCAACGGATGGCGGGATACGAGCAGTACTTC

d_gene: .
j_gene: TRBJ2-1
len: 13
abundance: many
v_gene: TRBV12-3/TRBV12-4
CDR3aa: CASSFGLYNEQFF
CDR3nt: TGTGCCAGCAGTTTCGGCCTCTACAATGAGCAGTTCTTC

d_gene: .
j_gene: TRBJ1-2
len: 16
abundance: many
v_gene: TRBV5-6
CDR3aa: CASSLVRGDTNYGYTF
CDR3nt: TGTGCCAGCAGCTTAGTCCGGGGGGACACTAACTATGGCTACACCTTC

d_gene: .
j_gene: TRBJ2-5
len: 14
abundance: .
v_gene: TRBV20-1
CDR3aa: CCSGRAGGFVTQYF
CDR3nt: .

d_gene: TRBD2
j_gene: TRBJ2-1
len: 16
abundance: few
v_gene: TRBV9
CDR3aa: CASSVAGHGLAGDQFF
CDR3nt: TGTGCCAGCAGCGTAGCGGGCCACGGACTAGCGGGAGACCAGTTCTTC

d_gene: TRBD1
j_gene: TRBJ2-7
len: 12
abundance: .
v_gene: TRBV10-3
CDR3aa: CAATDRGHEQYF
CDR3nt: TGTGCCGCAACGGACAGGGGTCACGAGCAGTACTTC

d_gene: TRBD2
j_gene: TRBJ2-5
len: 16
abundance: .
v_gene: TRBV11-2
CDR3aa: CASSLVAGGIQETQYF
CDR3nt: TGTGCCAGCAGCTTAGTAGCGGGGGGTATTCAAGAGACCCAGTACTTC

d_gene: .
j_gene: TRBJ2-1
len: 14
abundance: few
v_gene: TRBV5-4
CDR3aa: CASSRPGDYNEQFF
CDR3nt: TGTGCCAGCAGTAGACCCGGGGACTACAATGAGCAGTTCTTC

d_gene: .
j_gene: TRBJ2-7
len: 11
abundance: many
v_gene: TRBV7-2
CDR3aa: CASSLFDEQYF
CDR3nt: TGTGCCAGCAGCTTATTCGACGAGCAGTACTTC

d_gene: .
j_gene: TRBJ1-6
len: 14
abundance: .
v_gene: TRBV20-1
CDR3aa: CSASQENVLSPLHF
CDR3nt: TGCAGTGCTTCCCAGGAAAATGTCCTTTCACCCCTCCACTTT

d_gene: .
j_gene: TRBJ2-2
len: 13
abundance: many
v_gene: TRBV29-1
CDR3aa: CSGLRGNTGELFF
CDR3nt: TGCAGCGGACTTAGGGGGAACACCGGGGAGCTGTTTTTT

d_gene: TRBD2
j_gene: TRBJ2-3
len: 18
abundance: many
v_gene: TRBV20-1
CDR3aa: CSASAPPGLAGQVDTQYF
CDR3nt: TGCAGTGCTAGTGCCCCCCCCGGACTAGCGGGGCAGGTAGATACGCAGTATTTT

d_gene: TRBD1
j_gene: TRBJ1-5
len: 14
abundance: many
v_gene: TRBV20-1
CDR3aa: CSVRQGARGQPQHF
CDR3nt: TGCAGTGTGAGACAGGGGGCGCGAGGTCAGCCCCAGCATTTT

d_gene: .
j_gene: TRBJ1-2
len: 13
abundance: few
v_gene: TRBV29-1
CDR3aa: CSVDVGGGYGYTF
CDR3nt: TGCAGCGTTGACGTGGGGGGCGGCTATGGCTACACCTTC

d_gene: .
j_gene: TRBJ1-3
len: 15
abundance: .
v_gene: TRBV9
CDR3aa: CASSPRLGSGNTIYF
CDR3nt: TGTGCCAGCAGCCCCCGACTTGGCTCTGGAAACACCATATATTTT

d_gene: .
j_gene: TRBJ2-5
len: 12
abundance: .
v_gene: TRBV20-1
CDR3aa: CSATGEGETQYF
CDR3nt: TGCAGTGCTACAGGGGAGGGAGAGACCCAGTACTTC

d_gene: .
j_gene: TRBJ2-7
len: 14
abundance: .
v_gene: TRBV5-1
CDR3aa: CASSLGTWSYEQYF
CDR3nt: TGCGCCAGCAGCTTGGGGACATGGTCCTACGAGCAGTACTTC

d_gene: TRBD2
j_gene: TRBJ2-3
len: 17
abundance: .
v_gene: TRBV5-1
CDR3aa: CASSPIPGLADTDTQYF
CDR3nt: TGCGCCAGCAGCCCGATCCCCGGACTAGCGGACACAGATACGCAGTATTTT

d_gene: .
j_gene: TRBJ1-5
len: 14
abundance: .
v_gene: TRBV5-5
CDR3aa: CASSPRISNQPQHF
CDR3nt: TGTGCCAGCAGCCCGAGGATTAGCAATCAGCCCCAGCATTTT

d_gene: TRBD2
j_gene: TRBJ2-1
len: 15
abundance: .
v_gene: TRBV5-6
CDR3aa: CASSLRIGAGDEQFF
CDR3nt: TGTGCCAGCAGCTTGCGTATCGGGGCGGGAGATGAGCAGTTCTTC

d_gene: TRBD1
j_gene: TRBJ2-3
len: 16
abundance: few
v_gene: TRBV10-2
CDR3aa: CASSGDSHASTDTQYF
CDR3nt: TGCGCCAGCAGTGGGGACAGCCACGCTAGCACAGATACGCAGTATTTT

d_gene: .
j_gene: TRBJ2-2
len: 14
abundance: few
v_gene: TRBV20-1
CDR3aa: CSARTGHNTGELFF
CDR3nt: TGCAGTGCTAGAACGGGACACAACACCGGGGAGCTGTTTTTT

d_gene: .
j_gene: TRBJ2-3
len: 13
abundance: many
v_gene: TRBV4-3
CDR3aa: CASSQIIWDTQYF
CDR3nt: TGCGCCAGCAGCCAGATAATTTGGGATACGCAGTATTTT

d_gene: .
j_gene: TRBJ1-3
len: 16
abundance: many
v_gene: TRBV6-1
CDR3aa: CASSRATAFSGNTIYF
CDR3nt: TGTGCCAGCAGTAGGGCCACGGCTTTCTCTGGAAACACCATATATTTT

d_gene: TRBD2
j_gene: TRBJ2-7
len: 14
abundance: few
v_gene: TRBV25-1
CDR3aa: CASSALGGRIKQYF
CDR3nt: TGTGCCAGCAGTGCCCTGGGCGGGAGAATCAAGCAGTACTTC

d_gene: TRBD1
j_gene: TRBJ2-3
len: 13
abundance: few
v_gene: TRBV10-3
CDR3aa: CAIRPGQGNTQYF
CDR3nt: TGTGCCATCAGGCCGGGACAGGGGAATACGCAGTATTTT

d_gene: .
j_gene: TRBJ2-1
len: 15
abundance: few
v_gene: TRBV15
CDR3aa: CATSRDFAGNNEQFF
CDR3nt: TGTGCCACCAGCAGAGATTTTGCAGGGAACAATGAGCAGTTCTTC

d_gene: .
j_gene: TRBJ1-5
len: 16
abundance: few
v_gene: TRBV6-2/TRBV6-3
CDR3aa: CASSYLHGRGNQPQHF
CDR3nt: TGTGCCAGCAGTTACTTACACGGAAGAGGCAATCAGCCCCAGCATTTT